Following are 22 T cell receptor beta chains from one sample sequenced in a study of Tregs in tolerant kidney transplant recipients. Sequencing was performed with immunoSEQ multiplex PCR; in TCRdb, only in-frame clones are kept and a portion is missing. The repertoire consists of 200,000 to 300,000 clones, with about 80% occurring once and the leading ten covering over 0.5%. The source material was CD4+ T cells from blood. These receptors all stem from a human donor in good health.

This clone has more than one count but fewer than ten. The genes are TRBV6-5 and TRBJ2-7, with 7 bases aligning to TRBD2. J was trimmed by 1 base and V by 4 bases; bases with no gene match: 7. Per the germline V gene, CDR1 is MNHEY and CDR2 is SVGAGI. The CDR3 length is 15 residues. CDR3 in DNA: TGTGCCAGCAGTTCCTGGGAGGGTCAATCCTACGAGCAGTACTTC. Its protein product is CASSSWEGQSYEQYF.

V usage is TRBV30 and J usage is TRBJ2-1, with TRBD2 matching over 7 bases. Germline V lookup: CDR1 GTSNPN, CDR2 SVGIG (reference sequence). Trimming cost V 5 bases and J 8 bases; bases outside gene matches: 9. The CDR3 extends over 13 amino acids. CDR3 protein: CAWGGGLQYEQFF. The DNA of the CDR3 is TGTGCCTGGGGCGGGGGACTCCAGTATGAGCAGTTCTTC.

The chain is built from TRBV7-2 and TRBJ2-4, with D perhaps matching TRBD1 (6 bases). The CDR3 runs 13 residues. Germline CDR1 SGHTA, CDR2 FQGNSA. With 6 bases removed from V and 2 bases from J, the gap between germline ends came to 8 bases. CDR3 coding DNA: TGTGCCAGCAGTGACAGGTCCAAAAACATTCAGTACTTC. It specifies CASSDRSKNIQYF.

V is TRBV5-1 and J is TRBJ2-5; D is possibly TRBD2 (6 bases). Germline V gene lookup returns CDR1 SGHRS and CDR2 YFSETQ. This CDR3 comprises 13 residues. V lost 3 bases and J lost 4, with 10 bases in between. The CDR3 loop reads CASSSGVLETQYF. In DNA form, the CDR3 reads TGCGCCAGCAGCTCGGGAGTCCTAGAGACCCAGTACTTC.

The CDR3 protein is CASSFNPTGSTDTQYF. CDR3 DNA sequence: TGTGCCAGCAGCTTCAATCCGACAGGGAGCACAGATACGCAGTATTTT. The gene calls are TRBV11-3 and TRBJ2-3, with 7 bases matching TRBD1. The V segment lost 3 bases and the J segment 0 bases; nucleotides outside the gene matches: 6. The CDR3 is made up of 16 amino acids. The V gene's germline CDR1 is SGHNT and CDR2 YENEEA.

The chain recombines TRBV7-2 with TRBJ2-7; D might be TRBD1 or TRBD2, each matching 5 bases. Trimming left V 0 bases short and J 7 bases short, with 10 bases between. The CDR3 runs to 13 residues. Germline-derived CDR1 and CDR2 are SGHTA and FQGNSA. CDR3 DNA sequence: TGTGCCAGCAGCTTAGCGCATGGGGGTGAGCAGTACTTC. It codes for CASSLAHGGEQYF.

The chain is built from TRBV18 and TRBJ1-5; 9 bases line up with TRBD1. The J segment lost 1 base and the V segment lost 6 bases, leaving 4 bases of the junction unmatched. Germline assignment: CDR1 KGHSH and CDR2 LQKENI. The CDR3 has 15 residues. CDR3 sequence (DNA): TGTGCCAGCTCGGTCGGACAGGGGAGCAATCAGCCCCAGCATTTT. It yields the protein CASSVGQGSNQPQHF. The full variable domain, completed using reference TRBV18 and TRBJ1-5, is NAGVMQNPRHLVRRRGQEARLRCSPMKGHSHVYWYRQLPEEGLKFMVYLQKENIIDESGMPKERFSAEFPKEGPSILRIQQVVRGDSAAYFCASSVGQGSNQPQHFGDGTRLSIL.

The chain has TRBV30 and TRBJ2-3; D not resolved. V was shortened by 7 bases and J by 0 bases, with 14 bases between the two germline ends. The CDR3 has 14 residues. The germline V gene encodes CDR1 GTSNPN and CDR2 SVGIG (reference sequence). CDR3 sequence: CAFLRGSSTDTQYF. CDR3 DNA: TGTGCCTTCCTCCGCGGATCTAGCACAGATACGCAGTATTTT.

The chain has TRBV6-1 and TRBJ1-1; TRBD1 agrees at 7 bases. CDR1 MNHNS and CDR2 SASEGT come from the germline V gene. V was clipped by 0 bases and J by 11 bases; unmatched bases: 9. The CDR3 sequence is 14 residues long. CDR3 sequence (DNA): TGTGCCAGCAGTGAAGCCGTTACAGGGGCCGTGGCTTTCTTT. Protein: CASSEAVTGAVAFF.

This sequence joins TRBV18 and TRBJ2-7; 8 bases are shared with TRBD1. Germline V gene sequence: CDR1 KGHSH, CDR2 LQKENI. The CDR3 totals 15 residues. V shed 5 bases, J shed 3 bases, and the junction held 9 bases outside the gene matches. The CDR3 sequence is CASSSPDRADYEQYF. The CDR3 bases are TGTGCCAGCTCATCCCCGGACAGGGCCGACTACGAGCAGTACTTC. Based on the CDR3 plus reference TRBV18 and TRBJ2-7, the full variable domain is NAGVMQNPRHLVRRRGQEARLRCSPMKGHSHVYWYRQLPEEGLKFMVYLQKENIIDESGMPKERFSAEFPKEGPSILRIQQVVRGDSAAYFCASSSPDRADYEQYFGPGTRLTVT.

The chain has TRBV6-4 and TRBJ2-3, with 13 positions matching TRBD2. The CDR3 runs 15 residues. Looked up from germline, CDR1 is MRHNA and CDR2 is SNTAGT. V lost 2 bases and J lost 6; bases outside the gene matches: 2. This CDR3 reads CASSDTSGGADTQYF. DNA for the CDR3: TGTGCCAGCAGTGACACTAGCGGGGGGGCCGATACGCAGTATTTT.

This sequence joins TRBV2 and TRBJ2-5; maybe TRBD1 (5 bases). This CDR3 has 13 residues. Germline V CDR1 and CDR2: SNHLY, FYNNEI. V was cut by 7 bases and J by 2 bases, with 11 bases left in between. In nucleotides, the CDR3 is TGTGCCAGCACCCAGGGTCTACAAGAGACCCAGTACTTC. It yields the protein CASTQGLQETQYF.

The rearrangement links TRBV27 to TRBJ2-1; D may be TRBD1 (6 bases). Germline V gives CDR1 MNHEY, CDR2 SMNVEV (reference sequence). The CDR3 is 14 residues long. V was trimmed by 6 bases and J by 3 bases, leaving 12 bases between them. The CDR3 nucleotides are TGTGCCAGCAGGGACGGGACATACTACAATGAGCAGTTCTTC. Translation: CASRDGTYYNEQFF.

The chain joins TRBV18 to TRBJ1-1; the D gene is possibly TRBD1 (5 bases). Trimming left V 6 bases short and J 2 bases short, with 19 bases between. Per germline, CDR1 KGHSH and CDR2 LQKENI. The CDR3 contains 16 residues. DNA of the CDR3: TGTGCCAGCTCTCCTCAACCAAGACAGACAAACACTGAAGCTTTCTTT. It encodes CASSPQPRQTNTEAFF.

Here the CDR3 DNA reads TGCGCCAGCATGCTAGCGGCGGGGAACACCGGGGAGCTGTTTTTT. This sequence encodes CASMLAAGNTGELFF. The V gene is TRBV5-1, the J gene TRBJ2-2; TRBD2 agrees at 7 bases. With 6 bases clipped from V and 1 base from J, the junction kept 6 bases outside the gene matches. CDR3 length equals 15 residues. CDR1 is SGHRS, CDR2 YFSETQ, per germline. The full variable domain, its missing parts supplied by reference TRBV5-1 and TRBJ2-2, is KAGVTQTPRYLIKTRGQQVTLSCSPISGHRSVSWYQQTPGQGLQFLFEYFSETQRNKGNFPGRFSGRQFSNSRSEMNVSTLELGDSALYLCASMLAAGNTGELFFGEGSRLTVL.

This chain's CDR3 is CASSLAGRLQNNSPLHF. CDR3 bases: TGCGCCAGCAGCTTGGCCGGGAGGTTACAAAATAATTCACCCCTCCACTTT. The genes are TRBV5-1 and TRBJ1-6; D unclear. The CDR3 runs 17 residues. The V and J ends lost 0 bases and 5 bases respectively, with 15 bases between them. CDR1 and CDR2 (germline): SGHRS, YFSETQ. The complete variable domain, with remaining parts taken from reference TRBV5-1 and TRBJ1-6, reads KAGVTQTPRYLIKTRGQQVTLSCSPISGHRSVSWYQQTPGQGLQFLFEYFSETQRNKGNFPGRFSGRQFSNSRSEMNVSTLELGDSALYLCASSLAGRLQNNSPLHFGNGTRLTVT.

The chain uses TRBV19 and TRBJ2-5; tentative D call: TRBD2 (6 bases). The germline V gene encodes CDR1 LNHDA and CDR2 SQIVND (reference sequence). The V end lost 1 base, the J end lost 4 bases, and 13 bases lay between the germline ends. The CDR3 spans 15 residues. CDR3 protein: CASSIAPAGGETQYF. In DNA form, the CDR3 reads TGTGCCAGTAGTATAGCCCCAGCGGGCGGAGAGACCCAGTACTTC.

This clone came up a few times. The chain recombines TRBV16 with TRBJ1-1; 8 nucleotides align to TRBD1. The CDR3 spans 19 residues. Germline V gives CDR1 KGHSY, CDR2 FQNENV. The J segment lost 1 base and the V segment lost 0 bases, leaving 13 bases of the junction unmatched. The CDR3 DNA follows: TGTGCCAGCAGCCAATCGTTGGCCTCGGGACAGGCCCGGAACACTGAAGCTTTCTTT. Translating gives CASSQSLASGQARNTEAFF.

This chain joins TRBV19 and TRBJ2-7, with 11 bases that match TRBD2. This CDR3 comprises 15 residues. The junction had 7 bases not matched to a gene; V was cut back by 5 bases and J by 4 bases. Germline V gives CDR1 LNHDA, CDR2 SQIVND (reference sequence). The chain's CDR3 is CASSSSTSGAYEQYF. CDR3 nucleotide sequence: TGTGCCAGTAGTTCCTCGACTAGCGGGGCTTACGAGCAGTACTTC. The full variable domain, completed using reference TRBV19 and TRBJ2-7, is DGGITQSPKYLFRKEGQNVTLSCEQNLNHDAMYWYRQDPGQGLRLIYYSQIVNDFQKGDIAEGYSVSREKKESFPLTVTSAQKNPTAFYLCASSSSTSGAYEQYFGPGTRLTVT.

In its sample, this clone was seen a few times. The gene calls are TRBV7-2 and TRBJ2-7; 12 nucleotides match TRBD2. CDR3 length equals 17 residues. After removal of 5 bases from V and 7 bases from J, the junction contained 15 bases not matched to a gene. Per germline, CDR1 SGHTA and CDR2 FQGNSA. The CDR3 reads CASSPSALAGGRGEQYF. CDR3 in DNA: TGTGCCAGCAGCCCGTCAGCGCTAGCGGGAGGGCGAGGAGAGCAGTACTTC.

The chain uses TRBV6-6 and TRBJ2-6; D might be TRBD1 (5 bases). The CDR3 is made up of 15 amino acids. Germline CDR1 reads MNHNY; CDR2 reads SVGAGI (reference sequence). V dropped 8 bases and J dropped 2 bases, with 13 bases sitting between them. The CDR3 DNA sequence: TGTGCCAGCTGGGGCCGACGGGCTGGGGCCAACGTCCTGACTTTC. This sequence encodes CASWGRRAGANVLTF.

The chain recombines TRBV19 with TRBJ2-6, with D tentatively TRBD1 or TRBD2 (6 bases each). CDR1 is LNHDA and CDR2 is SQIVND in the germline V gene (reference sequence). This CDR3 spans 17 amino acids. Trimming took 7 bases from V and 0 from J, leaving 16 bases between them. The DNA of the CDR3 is TGTGCCAGTACCCTAGGGGGGCCCAGCTCTGGGGCCAACGTCCTGACTTTC. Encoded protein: CASTLGGPSSGANVLTF.